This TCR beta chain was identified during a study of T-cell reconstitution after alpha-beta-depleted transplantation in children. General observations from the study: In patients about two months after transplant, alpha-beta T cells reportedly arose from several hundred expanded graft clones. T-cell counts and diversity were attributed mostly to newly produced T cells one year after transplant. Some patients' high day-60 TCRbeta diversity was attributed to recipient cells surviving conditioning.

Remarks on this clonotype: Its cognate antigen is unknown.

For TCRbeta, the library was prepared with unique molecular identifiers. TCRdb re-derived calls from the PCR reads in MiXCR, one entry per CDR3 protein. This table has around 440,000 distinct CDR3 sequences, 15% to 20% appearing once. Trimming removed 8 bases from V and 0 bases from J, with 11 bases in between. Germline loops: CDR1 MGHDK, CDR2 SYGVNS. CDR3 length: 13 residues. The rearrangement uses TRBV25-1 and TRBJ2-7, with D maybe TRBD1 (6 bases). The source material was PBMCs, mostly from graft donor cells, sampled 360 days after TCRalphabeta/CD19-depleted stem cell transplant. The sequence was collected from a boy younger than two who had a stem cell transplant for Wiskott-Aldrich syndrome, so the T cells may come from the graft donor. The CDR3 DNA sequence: TGTGCCAGCGGCAAGACAGGCTCCTACGAGCAGTACTTC. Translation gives CASGKTGSYEQYF.